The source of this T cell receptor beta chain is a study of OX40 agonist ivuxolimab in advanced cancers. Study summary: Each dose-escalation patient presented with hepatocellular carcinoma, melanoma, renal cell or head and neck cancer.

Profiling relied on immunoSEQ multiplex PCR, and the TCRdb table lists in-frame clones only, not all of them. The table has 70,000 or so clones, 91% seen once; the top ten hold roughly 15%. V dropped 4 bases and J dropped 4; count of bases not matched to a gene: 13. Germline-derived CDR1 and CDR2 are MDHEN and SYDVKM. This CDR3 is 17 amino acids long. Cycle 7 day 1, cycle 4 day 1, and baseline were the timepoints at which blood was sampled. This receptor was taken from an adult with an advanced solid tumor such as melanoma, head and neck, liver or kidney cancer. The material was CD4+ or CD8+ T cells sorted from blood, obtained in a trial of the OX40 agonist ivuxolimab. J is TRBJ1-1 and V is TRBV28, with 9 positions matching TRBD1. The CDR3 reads CASSSGGQGPKFTEAFF. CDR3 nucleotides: TGTGCCAGCAGTTCCGGGGGACAGGGCCCAAAATTCACTGAAGCTTTCTTT.